The sequence of this TCR beta chain was determined in a study of vaccination effects on CD4 cells after COVID-19. In the study overall: Post-vaccine sampling took place a median of 72 days after the second dose. General observations from the study: Sampling in the study covered few convalescent patients and included no early post-infection timepoints.

The CDR3 runs 16 residues. The V gene's germline CDR1 is LGHDT and CDR2 YNNKEL (reference sequence). V was clipped by 4 bases and J by 4 bases; unmatched bases: 10. The table came from immunoSEQ multiplex PCR; TCRdb's copy has only in-frame clones and leaves some out. The sample has 15,000 to 20,000 clones, 76% seen once; the top ten hold approximately 19%. Antigen-specific CD4+ T cells were expanded with viral peptide pools in the ViraFEST assay before sequencing. Researchers isolated CD4+ T cells once approximately eleven days of culture had elapsed. Each participant was administered two doses of either the BNT162b2 or the mRNA-1273 vaccine. Every well housed around 2 million PBMC, which grew in culture alongside around 9.9 IU/ml IL-2 and around 9.8 ug/ml peptides. As to this clone: Its antigen is not identified.

This sample comprised CD4+ T cells from PBMCs cultured with HCoV-NL63 spike peptides, obtained after COVID-19 vaccination. The chain carries TRBV3-1 (or the pseudogene TRBV3-2) and TRBJ2-1, with 7 bases aligning to TRBD2. This receptor was identified in a human donor who received a COVID-19 vaccine. The CDR3 loop reads CASSPPELADYNEQFF. CDR3 in DNA: TGTGCCAGCAGCCCCCCGGAGCTAGCGGATTACAATGAGCAGTTCTTC.